One and the same sample provided the 14 T cell receptor beta chains below, sequenced in a study of cytomegalovirus exposure and HLA in healthy donors. Primers for the PCR totalled 60 Vbeta and 13 Jbeta. Using immunoSEQ multiplex PCR, the repertoire was profiled, and TCRdb retains in-frame clones only, with some absent. This sample has 55,000 to 70,000 clones, with 75% to 85% found just once. Sample: PBMCs. These receptors originate from a woman between 35 and 50 years old in good health and CMV-seronegative.

There are a few counts of this clone. The J gene is TRBJ1-4, the V gene TRBV7-9; 9 bases fit TRBD1. The CDR3 is 18 residues long. V gave up 5 bases and J gave up 5 bases; unmatched junction bases: 15. Germline-derived CDR1 and CDR2 are SEHNR and FQNEAQ (reference sequence). The CDR3 DNA reads TGTGCCAGCAGCCCGGGACAGGGAGGGATGCAGCCAAATGAAAAACTGTTTTTT. Residues: CASSPGQGGMQPNEKLFF. The complete variable domain, with remaining parts taken from reference TRBV7-9 and TRBJ1-4, reads DTGVSQNPRHKITKRGQNVTFRCDPISEHNRLYWYRQTLGQGPEFLTYFQNEAQLEKSRLLSDRFSAERPKGSFSTLEIQRTEQGDSAMYLCASSPGQGGMQPNEKLFFGSGTQLSVL.

The rearrangement joins TRBV19 to TRBJ2-5; 9 bases match TRBD1. Germline-derived CDR1 and CDR2 are LNHDA and SQIVND (reference sequence). Trimming at V came to 4 bases and at J to 5 bases, leaving 5 bases not matched to a gene. The CDR3 consists of 14 residues. CDR3 sequence reads: CASSTTGGWETQYF. DNA of the CDR3: TGTGCCAGTAGTACTACAGGGGGCTGGGAGACCCAGTACTTC.

This chain joins TRBV28 and TRBJ1-4; D is ambiguous. The CDR3 runs to 17 residues. V was trimmed by 5 bases and J by 0 bases, leaving 16 bases between them. Germline-derived CDR1 and CDR2 are MDHEN and SYDVKM. The CDR3 nucleotides read TGTGCCAGCAGTGACTTCCCGGCTGGAGCAACTAATGAAAAACTGTTTTTT. Residues: CASSDFPAGATNEKLFF.

The rearrangement joins TRBV28 to TRBJ1-1; tentatively, D is TRBD1 (5 bases). The germline V and J ends were trimmed by 6 bases and 5 bases, with 13 bases remaining between them. The CDR3 totals 13 residues. Germline CDR1 reads MDHEN; CDR2 reads SYDVKM. This chain's CDR3 is CASRAQGMTEAFF. The CDR3 DNA follows: TGTGCCAGCAGAGCGCAGGGTATGACTGAAGCTTTCTTT.

This clone was seen a single time. This chain links TRBV11-1 with TRBJ2-7; D might be TRBD1 (5 bases). This CDR3 has 12 amino acids. The germline CDR1 and CDR2 sequences are SGHAT and FQDESV (reference sequence). The V gene lost 5 bases and the J gene lost 2 bases, with 7 bases spanning the gap. The CDR3 loop is CASSEGAYEQYF. CDR3 coding DNA: TGTGCCAGCAGCGAAGGGGCCTACGAGCAGTACTTC.

This clone has a handful of counts. The V and J genes are TRBV29-1 and TRBJ2-7; the match to TRBD2 covers 15 bases. After removal of 6 bases from V and 5 bases from J, the junction contained 5 bases not matched to a gene. The CDR3 totals 14 residues. The germline V gene has CDR1 SQVTM and CDR2 ANQGSEA. As DNA, the CDR3 is TGCAGCGTGGCCGGGACTAGCGGGAGGAACGAGCAGTACTTC. It codes for CSVAGTSGRNEQYF.

The chain employs TRBV28 and TRBJ2-7; D unclear. V was shortened by 7 bases and J by 3 bases, with 13 bases between the two germline ends. The CDR3 contains 13 residues. CDR1 is MDHEN and CDR2 is SYDVKM in the germline V gene. The CDR3, as DNA: TGTGCCAGCAACCCTAGGCGCTTCTACGAGCAGTACTTC. Protein product: CASNPRRFYEQYF.

The chain combines TRBV7-2 with TRBJ1-2; TRBD1 matches at 7 bases. The trim removed 5 bases at V and 4 bases at J, leaving 10 bases unmatched. CDR1 is SGHTA, CDR2 FQGNSA, per germline. CDR3 length: 15 amino acids. CDR3 nucleotide sequence: TGTGCCAGCAGCCCTACCCCCGGGACAGCCTATGGCTACACCTTC. Protein product: CASSPTPGTAYGYTF.

Written as DNA, the CDR3 is TGTGCCAGCAGCTCGCAAAGGTTGCTAGCGGAAGAGACCCAGTACTTC. Protein sequence: CASSSQRLLAEETQYF. The gene calls are TRBV7-6 and TRBJ2-5; TRBD2 agrees at 7 bases. This CDR3 contains 16 residues. Losses at the gene ends were 4 bases for V and 3 bases for J; bases not matched to a gene: 11. Germline loops: CDR1 SGHVS, CDR2 FNYEAQ. Drawing the rest from reference TRBV7-6 and TRBJ2-5, the complete variable domain is GAGVSQSPRYKVTKRGQDVALRCDPISGHVSLYWYRQALGQGPEFLTYFNYEAQQDKSGLPNDRFSAERPEGSISTLTIQRTEQRDSAMYRCASSSQRLLAEETQYFGPGTRLLVL.

The chain combines TRBV5-1 with TRBJ2-5; 9 positions match TRBD2. Trimming removed 2 bases from V and 4 bases from J; junction bases left unmatched: 12. Germline CDR1 is SGHRS and CDR2 is YFSETQ. CDR3 length: 17 amino acids. Here the CDR3 DNA reads TGCGCCAGCAGCTTAGTTGGGACTAGCCGCGGTATAGAGACCCAGTACTTC. It is translated as CASSLVGTSRGIETQYF.

The rearrangement uses TRBV7-9 and TRBJ1-5; maybe TRBD1 (5 bases). Germline CDR1 reads SEHNR; CDR2 reads FQNEAQ (reference sequence). Trimming removed 2 bases at V and 5 bases at J, with 19 bases between. The CDR3 length is 17 residues. CDR3 coding DNA: TGTGCCAGCAGCTTAAGGGGCTCCGGGGGTAGGGATCAGCCCCAGCATTTT. This sequence encodes CASSLRGSGGRDQPQHF.

V gene TRBV4-1 combines with J gene TRBJ2-2; TRBD2 matches at 13 bases. V dropped 5 bases and J dropped 3; count of bases not matched to a gene: 6. Germline CDR1 and CDR2: MGHRA and YSYEKL. The CDR3 runs 17 residues. The CDR3 DNA sequence: TGCGCCAGCAGCACTAGCGGGAGGGCCACGGACACCGGGGAGCTGTTTTTT. This codes for CASSTSGRATDTGELFF.

The rearrangement uses TRBV5-1 and TRBJ2-1; 8 positions match TRBD2. After removal of 0 bases from V and 8 bases from J, the junction contained 4 bases not matched to a gene. The germline CDR1 and CDR2 sequences are SGHRS and YFSETQ. There are 14 residues in the CDR3. The CDR3 spells CASSLEAGVDEQFF. In DNA form, the CDR3 reads TGCGCCAGCAGCTTGGAAGCGGGGGTCGATGAGCAGTTCTTC.

V is TRBV15 and J is TRBJ2-3; TRBD2 aligns across 7 bases. Trimming took 5 bases from V and 0 from J; bases not matched to a gene: 11. The V gene's germline CDR1 is LNHNV and CDR2 YYDKDF (reference sequence). This CDR3 is 17 amino acids long. The CDR3, as DNA: TGTGCCACCAGCCGAGCCCCTAGCGGTCTAAGCACAGATACGCAGTATTTT. This encodes CATSRAPSGLSTDTQYF.